The clone carrying this T cell receptor beta chain came up a few times. What it binds is not known. Investigators reverse transcribed all isolated RNA, so they sequenced expressed TCRB transcripts. Naive, central memory and regulatory T cell samples yielded roughly 3.5 million reads on average. Only in-frame clones appear in the TCRdb table, and some are missing; sequencing was by immunoSEQ multiplex PCR. Among 120,000 to 150,000 clones listed, more than 9% were seen once. The source of the sample is a study of beta chain features in type 1 diabetes. V gave up 0 bases and J gave up 7 bases; unmatched junction bases: 8. Germline V gene lookup returns CDR1 SQVTM and CDR2 ANQGSEA. The CDR3 covers 15 residues. General study results and limits: Any HLA-type effect on TCRB rearrangement remained unresolved here. Shorter TCRB CDR3s, moderately but significantly so, were found in Type 1 diabetes patients in all four CD4+ subsets. PCR might favor shorter templates, but any such skew would affect patients and controls equally.

Material for sequencing was naive CD4+ T cells from blood. The receptor comes from a man between 18 and 29 years old in good health. The chain joins TRBV29-1 to TRBJ1-2, with TRBD1 identical over 10 bases. The CDR3 loop reads CSVEDQRQGAGGYTF. The CDR3 nucleotides are TGCAGCGTTGAAGATCAAAGACAGGGGGCCGGTGGCTACACCTTC. Full variable domain (outside the CDR3, taken from reference TRBV29-1 and TRBJ1-2): SAVISQKPSRDICQRGTSLTIQCQVDSQVTMMFWYRQQPGQSLTLIATANQGSEATYESGFVIDKFPISRPNLTFSTLTVSNMSPEDSSIYLCSVEDQRQGAGGYTFGSGTRLTVV.